This entry concerns a single T cell receptor (beta chain). Its antigen is not identified. The sample belongs to a study of T cell responses to AZD1222 COVID-19 vaccine. Findings of the study overall: Donors skewed white British and female; clonal diversity was possibly underestimated. Close to half of spike-specific TCRs reportedly recognize unmutated variant regions. Regions 160-218 and 743-854 held dominance among vaccine-associated CD4 TCRs, which spanned spike.

Between the trimmed V and J ends, which lost 6 bases and 6 bases, there was a span of 9 bases. CDR3 length: 12 residues. TCRdb's table, derived via immunoSEQ multiplex PCR, lists solely in-frame clones and lacks some. The table records 150,000 to 200,000 clones, around 90% of them present only once. The starting material was peripheral blood, obtained on day 0 of AZD1222 vaccination. The source is an adult in good health. The chain recombines TRBV12-3 or TRBV12-4 with TRBJ1-5; D is unresolved. The CDR3 region has the DNA TGTGCCAGCAGCCAATGGTCTCAGCCCCAGCATTTT. Amino acid sequence: CASSQWSQPQHF.